This T cell receptor (beta chain) was identified in a study of T cells in localized non-small cell lung cancer. The CDR3 runs to 14 residues. CDR1 is SGHRS, CDR2 YFSETQ, per germline. V was clipped by 0 bases and J by 2 bases, with 5 bases between them. Concerning this clone: The antigen is not known.

Data came from immunoSEQ multiplex PCR; TCRdb stores just in-frame clones and leaves some out. The repertoire holds over 3,500 clones, with 85% to 95% as singletons. Study-level findings and limits: Adjacent lung had a median approximately 57 of the 100 largest tumor clones.

Sequencing used peripheral blood, obtained before any cancer treatment. The sequence was collected from a woman between 35 and 75 years old with stage I lung adenocarcinoma. This chain uses TRBV5-1 with TRBJ2-2, with D unclear. The CDR3 DNA reads TGCGCCAGCAGCTTGGTTCCCAACACCGGGGAGCTGTTTTTT. Translated, it gives CASSLVPNTGELFF. The full variable domain, completed using reference TRBV5-1 and TRBJ2-2, is KAGVTQTPRYLIKTRGQQVTLSCSPISGHRSVSWYQQTPGQGLQFLFEYFSETQRNKGNFPGRFSGRQFSNSRSEMNVSTLELGDSALYLCASSLVPNTGELFFGEGSRLTVL.